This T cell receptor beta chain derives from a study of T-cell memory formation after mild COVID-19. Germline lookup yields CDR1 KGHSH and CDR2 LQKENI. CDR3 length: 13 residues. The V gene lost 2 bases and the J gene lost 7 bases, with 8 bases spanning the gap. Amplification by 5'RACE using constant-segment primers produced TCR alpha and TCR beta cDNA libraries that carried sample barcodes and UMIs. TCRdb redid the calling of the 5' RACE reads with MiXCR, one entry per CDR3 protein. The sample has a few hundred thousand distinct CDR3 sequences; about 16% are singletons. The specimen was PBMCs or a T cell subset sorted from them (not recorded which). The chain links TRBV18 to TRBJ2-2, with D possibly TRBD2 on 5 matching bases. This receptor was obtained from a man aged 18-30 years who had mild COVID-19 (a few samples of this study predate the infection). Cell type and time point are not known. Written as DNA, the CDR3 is TGTGCCAGCTCACCAGCCGGGGACGGGGAGCTGTTTTTT. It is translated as CASSPAGDGELFF.